These 12 T cell receptor beta chains originate from one sample sequenced in a study of T cells after yellow fever vaccination. TCRdb redid the calling of the 5' RACE reads with MiXCR, one entry per CDR3 protein. The sample contains some 400,000 distinct CDR3 sequences, over 5% of which appear only once. Sequencing was performed on PBMCs, taken 5 days after the yellow fever booster vaccination. The receptor source for this set is a young man who received the YFV17D yellow fever vaccine.

This clonotype showed up many times. This chain uses TRBV4-3 with TRBJ2-1, with 8 bases that match TRBD2. Germline lookup yields CDR1 LGHNA and CDR2 YSLEER. The CDR3 runs to 16 residues. J was trimmed by 8 bases and V by 1 base; bases with no gene match: 10. The CDR3 loop reads CASSQAPAGGFDEQFF. CDR3 DNA: TGCGCCAGCAGCCAAGCCCCGGCGGGGGGATTCGATGAGCAGTTCTTC.

This clonotype has more than one count but fewer than ten. The rearrangement links TRBV4-3 to TRBJ1-3; possible D gene TRBD1, 6 bases. Deletions cut 1 base from V and 0 bases from J, with 16 bases between. There are 18 residues in the CDR3. The germline V gene encodes CDR1 LGHNA and CDR2 YSLEER. The CDR3 reads CASSQGAPGTSSGNTIYF. In nucleotides, the CDR3 is TGCGCCAGCAGCCAAGGGGCCCCTGGGACAAGCTCTGGAAACACCATATATTTT.

This clonotype was seen at least ten times. The CDR3 DNA reads TGTGCCAGCAGCCGACAGAGGGACACCGGGGAGCTGTTTTTT. The encoded protein is CASSRQRDTGELFF. This chain uses TRBV14 with TRBJ2-2, with D perhaps matching TRBD1 or TRBD2 (5 bases each). V dropped 4 bases and J dropped 3 bases, with 9 bases sitting between them. The germline V gene encodes CDR1 SGHDN and CDR2 FVKESK. This CDR3 region has 14 residues. Variable domain in full (rest from reference TRBV14 and TRBJ2-2): EAGVTQFPSHSVIEKGQTVTLRCDPISGHDNLYWYRRVMGKEIKFLLHFVKESKQDESGMPNNRFLAERTGGTYSTLKVQPAELEDSGVYFCASSRQRDTGELFFGEGSRLTVL.

The chain has TRBV18 and TRBJ2-1; 10 nucleotides match TRBD2. The CDR3 totals 16 residues. After removal of 4 bases from V and 9 bases from J, the junction contained 12 bases not matched to a gene. Germline V gene lookup returns CDR1 KGHSH and CDR2 LQKENI. DNA for the CDR3: TGTGCCAGCTCACTGAGGCTAGCGGGAGACCGCGGTGAGCAGTTCTTC. This gives the protein CASSLRLAGDRGEQFF.

There are many counts of this clonotype. This chain links TRBV4-2 with TRBJ2-7; D might be TRBD1 (6 bases). V lost 3 bases and J lost 3, with 12 bases in between. The CDR3 runs to 14 residues. CDR1 and CDR2 (germline): LGHNA, YNFKEQ. CDR3 sequence (DNA): TGTGCCAGCAGCCACCTCCGGGACAACTACGAGCAGTACTTC. Amino acids: CASSHLRDNYEQYF.

This clonotype was observed many times. CDR3 residues: CASSRLAPSTDTQYF. CDR3 nucleotide sequence: TGTGCCAGCAGCAGACTAGCGCCTAGCACAGATACGCAGTATTTT. V and J are TRBV7-6 and TRBJ2-3; 8 bases fit TRBD2. The CDR3 is made up of 15 amino acids. In germline, CDR1 is SGHVS, CDR2 FNYEAQ. The J segment lost 0 bases and the V segment lost 5 bases, leaving 4 bases of the junction unmatched. The whole variable domain, filled in from reference TRBV7-6 and TRBJ2-3, reads GAGVSQSPRYKVTKRGQDVALRCDPISGHVSLYWYRQALGQGPEFLTYFNYEAQQDKSGLPNDRFSAERPEGSISTLTIQRTEQRDSAMYRCASSRLAPSTDTQYFGPGTRLTVL.

This clonotype was recorded at least ten times. The chain employs TRBV4-3 and TRBJ2-5; 7 nucleotides line up with TRBD1. The V segment lost 5 bases and the J segment 4 bases; nucleotides outside the gene matches: 10. The CDR3 is 15 residues long. CDR1 and CDR2 (germline): LGHNA, YSLEER. The CDR3 sequence is CASSKRDRRGETQYF. The CDR3 nucleotides are TGCGCCAGCAGCAAGAGGGACAGAAGAGGAGAGACCCAGTACTTC.

This clonotype has only a few counts. The chain carries TRBV9 and TRBJ2-2, with D possibly TRBD1 on 6 matching bases. Trimming stripped 4 bases from V and 7 bases from J, with 17 bases between. The CDR3 has 15 amino acids. Germline CDR1 reads SGDLS; CDR2 reads YYNGEE. The CDR3 region is CASSLGGSQGGELFF. DNA for the CDR3: TGTGCCAGCAGCCTTGGTGGCTCACAGGGCGGGGAGCTGTTTTTT.

This rearrangement joins TRBV14 to TRBJ2-2; 12 bases match TRBD1. Germline CDR1 is SGHDN and CDR2 is FVKESK. The trim removed 6 bases at V and 8 bases at J, leaving 4 bases unmatched. The CDR3 is 14 residues long. The CDR3 DNA sequence: TGTGCCAGCAGGGGACAGGGGGCAACGGGGGAGCTGTTTTTT. Translating it yields CASRGQGATGELFF.

This clonotype was seen a few times. This CDR3 is CASSWGTPPDTQYF. The CDR3 DNA reads as TGTGCCAGCAGCTGGGGGACGCCACCTGATACGCAGTATTTT. This chain joins TRBV7-8 and TRBJ2-3, with D possibly being TRBD1 or TRBD2 (5 bases each). Germline V gives CDR1 SGHVS, CDR2 FQNEAQ. The CDR3 contains 14 residues. Trimming left V 4 bases short and J 6 bases short, with 14 bases between.

This clonotype was recorded many times. The chain is built from TRBV20-1 and TRBJ2-1; 9 bases are a match to TRBD2. The CDR3 runs 15 residues. V lost 5 bases to trimming and J lost 1 base; unmatched junction nucleotides: 6. The germline V gene encodes CDR1 DFQATT and CDR2 SNEGSKA (reference sequence). CDR3 sequence reads: CSASQTSGSYNEQFF. For the CDR3, the DNA is TGCAGTGCTTCCCAGACTAGCGGTTCCTACAATGAGCAGTTCTTC.

The chain joins TRBV2 to TRBJ2-3, with D maybe TRBD2 (5 bases). Trimming shortened V by 9 bases and J by 2 bases, and 15 bases separated the two germline ends. From germline, CDR1 is SNHLY and CDR2 FYNNEI. The CDR3 has 14 residues. DNA for the CDR3: TGTGCCAGTGGGTCGGGGTCCTACACAGATACGCAGTATTTT. Translated: CASGSGSYTDTQYF.